This T cell receptor (beta chain) was recovered during a study of beta chain features in type 1 diabetes. Study-wide results and limits: Cells with high TCR expression could be over-represented by cDNA sequencing.

Sequenced material consisted of expressed TCRB transcripts (all of the isolated RNA was reverse transcribed). The method was immunoSEQ multiplex PCR; TCRdb's version includes in-frame clones alone and lacks a portion of them. The sample holds some 150,000 clones; around 8.7% are singletons and the top ten take about 0.68%. Regarding this clone: Its antigen is unidentified.

Trimming pared 3 bases from V and 4 bases from J, leaving 16 bases between. The V gene's germline CDR1 is SGDLS and CDR2 YYNGEE. The CDR3 consists of 15 residues. This TCR was sampled from a man aged 18 to 30 in good health. The chain uses TRBV9 and TRBJ2-5; a possible D gene is TRBD1 (6 bases). Sequencing input: central memory CD4+ T cells from blood. The CDR3 DNA reads as TGTGCCAGCAGCGCCACAGGGATACGCCTAGAGACCCAGTACTTC. Translated, it gives CASSATGIRLETQYF.